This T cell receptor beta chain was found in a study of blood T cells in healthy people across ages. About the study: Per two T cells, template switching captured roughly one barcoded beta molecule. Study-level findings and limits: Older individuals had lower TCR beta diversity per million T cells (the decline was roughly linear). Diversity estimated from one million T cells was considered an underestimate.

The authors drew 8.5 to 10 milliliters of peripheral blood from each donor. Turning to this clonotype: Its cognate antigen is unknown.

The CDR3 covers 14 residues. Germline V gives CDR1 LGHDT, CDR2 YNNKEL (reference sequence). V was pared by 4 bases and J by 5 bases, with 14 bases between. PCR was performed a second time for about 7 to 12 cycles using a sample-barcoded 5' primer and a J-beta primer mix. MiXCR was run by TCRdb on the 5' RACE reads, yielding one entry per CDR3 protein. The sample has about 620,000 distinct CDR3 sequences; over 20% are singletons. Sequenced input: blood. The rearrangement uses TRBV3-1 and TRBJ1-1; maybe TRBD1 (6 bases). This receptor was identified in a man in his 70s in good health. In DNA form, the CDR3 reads TGTGCCAGCAGCCTTGGGGGGGGGCAAACTGAAGCTTTCTTT. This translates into CASSLGGGQTEAFF.